The rows below give T cell receptor beta chains drawn from one sample of a study of T cells in localized non-small cell lung cancer. Profiled with immunoSEQ multiplex PCR; TCRdb holds only in-frame clones, not every one. The sample yields under 150,000 clones, about 89% seen once. Sequencing used peripheral blood, obtained before any cancer treatment. Receptors originate from a female donor at least 60 years old with stage I lung adenocarcinoma. Each CDR3 is given without its conserved first and last residue.

v_gene,CDR3aa
TRBV30,AWKLRNREKLF
TRBV5-4,ASSPRTGGYGYT
TRBV30,AWSVGQGGDEQF
TRBV7-3,ASSFDRGVGEQF
TRBV28,ASSLTGLGGELF
TRBV2,ASTSGGLAGANEQF
TRBV2,ASTRSGEGNSGELF
TRBV2,ASSEGTATQY
TRBV7-9,ASSLPGLSSGANVLT
TRBV7-6,ASSPVAGDGEQF
TRBV7-3,ASSLDGGRASNSYEQY
TRBV5-4,ASSLGNRVRDGYT
TRBV2,ASSVTSGSYTGELF
TRBV4-1,ASSQGGETQY
TRBV29-1,SVYANEKLF
TRBV28,ASGRQGVNEKLF
TRBV4-1,ASSQVTSGRDEQF
TRBV30,AWNSDPPTEAF
TRBV9,ASSASSGSEQY
TRBV5-1,ASSLPPAGGYT
TRBV4-1,ASSQEASQGRNTIY
TRBV5-1,ASALTGDIDGHT
TRBV28,ASSSPGTGGGEQY
TRBV18,ASSPPGVEQF
TRBV4-1,ASSQTGLASYNEQF
TRBV27,ASSQEGLTNEKLF
TRBV18,ASSPGLAGFADTQY
TRBV5-1,ASRVTSGSSYEQY
TRBV30,AWSVGGRPSSYNEQF
TRBV30,AWEVGRETQY
TRBV28,ASSLRSYGYT